A selection of T cell receptor beta chains follows, all from one sample in a study of Graves' ophthalmopathy and Graves' hyperthyroidism. Via MiXCR, TCRdb re-called the multiplex PCR reads, giving one row per CDR3 protein. Of roughly 500,000 distinct CDR3 sequences in the sample, under 15% are singletons; the top ten hold roughly 10%. The specimen was blood. Every receptor here comes from a woman in her 30s with Graves' ophthalmopathy. CDR3s include the opening cysteine and the closing phenylalanine or tryptophan. The D gene is left open where the match is weak. Where a row states a size, it is once, few, many or the class of an expanded clone; other rows omit it.

j_gene: TRBJ1-1
v_gene: TRBV30
abundance: many
len: 13
d_gene: NA
CDR3aa: CAWSRTANTEAFF
CDR3nt: TGTGCCTGGAGCCGGACAGCGAACACTGAAGCTTTCTTT

j_gene: TRBJ2-7
v_gene: TRBV9
abundance: many
len: 14
d_gene: NA
CDR3aa: CASSVDTDMREQYF
CDR3nt: TGTGCCAGCAGCGTAGATACCGATATGCGCGAGCAGTACTTC

j_gene: TRBJ2-6
v_gene: TRBV29-1
abundance: many
len: 14
d_gene: NA
CDR3aa: CSVEDNSGANVLTF
CDR3nt: TGCAGCGTCGAGGACAACTCTGGGGCCAACGTCCTGACTTTC

j_gene: TRBJ2-7
v_gene: TRBV27
abundance: NA
len: 13
d_gene: NA
CDR3aa: CASSLQGPGEQYF
CDR3nt: TGTGCCAGCAGTCTACAGGGCCCGGGTGAGCAGTACTTC

j_gene: TRBJ2-5
v_gene: TRBV6-1
abundance: few
len: 13
d_gene: TRBD1
CDR3aa: CAGNRDRQETQYF
CDR3nt: TGTGCTGGGAACCGGGACAGGCAAGAGACCCAGTACTTC

j_gene: TRBJ1-1
v_gene: TRBV14
abundance: many
len: 14
d_gene: NA
CDR3aa: CASSRSSVNTEAFF
CDR3nt: TGTGCCAGCAGCCGGTCGTCAGTTAACACTGAAGCTTTCTTT

j_gene: TRBJ1-5
v_gene: TRBV12-3/TRBV12-4
abundance: many
len: 12
d_gene: NA
CDR3aa: CASSPGGLPQHF
CDR3nt: TGTGCCAGCAGTCCGGGCGGGTTGCCCCAGCATTTT

j_gene: TRBJ1-1
v_gene: TRBV12-3/TRBV12-4
abundance: many
len: 14
d_gene: NA
CDR3aa: CASSRFLMNTEAFF
CDR3nt: TGTGCCAGCAGCCGCTTTTTGATGAACACTGAAGCTTTCTTT

j_gene: TRBJ2-5
v_gene: TRBV11-2
abundance: few
len: 15
d_gene: NA
CDR3aa: CASSLEAGYQETQYF
CDR3nt: TGTGCCAGCAGCTTAGAGGCGGGCTACCAAGAGACCCAGTACTTC

j_gene: TRBJ1-3
v_gene: TRBV4-1
abundance: NA
len: 15
d_gene: TRBD1
CDR3aa: CASSLVQGDGNTIYF
CDR3nt: TGCGCCAGCAGTCTCGTACAGGGGGACGGAAACACCATATATTTT

j_gene: TRBJ1-5
v_gene: TRBV28
abundance: many
len: 15
d_gene: NA
CDR3aa: CASSLHTGVDQPQHF
CDR3nt: TGTGCCAGCAGTTTGCACACGGGGGTAGATCAGCCCCAGCATTTT

j_gene: TRBJ2-7
v_gene: TRBV10-3
abundance: many
len: 13
d_gene: NA
CDR3aa: CAISGSDSYEQYF
CDR3nt: TGTGCCATCTCAGGGTCCGACTCCTACGAGCAGTACTTC

j_gene: TRBJ1-1
v_gene: TRBV2
abundance: many
len: 15
d_gene: NA
CDR3aa: CASSEVGVFGTEAFF
CDR3nt: TGTGCCAGCAGTGAAGTAGGGGTGTTTGGCACTGAAGCTTTCTTT

j_gene: TRBJ2-5
v_gene: TRBV13
abundance: many
len: 15
d_gene: TRBD1
CDR3aa: CASSLAGTEKETQYF
CDR3nt: TGTGCCAGCAGCTTAGCCGGGACAGAGAAAGAGACCCAGTACTTC

j_gene: TRBJ2-7
v_gene: TRBV3-1
abundance: NA
len: 16
d_gene: NA
CDR3aa: CASSPYPDRDWNEQYF
CDR3nt: TGTGCCAGCAGCCCTTACCCCGACAGGGACTGGAACGAGCAGTACTTC

j_gene: TRBJ1-5
v_gene: TRBV28
abundance: many
len: 14
d_gene: NA
CDR3aa: CAISRVLGNQPQHF
CDR3nt: TGTGCCATCTCTAGGGTCCTTGGCAATCAGCCCCAGCATTTT

j_gene: TRBJ2-7
v_gene: TRBV6-1
abundance: many
len: 15
d_gene: TRBD1
CDR3aa: CASTAGTALGYEQYF
CDR3nt: TGTGCCAGCACGGCCGGGACAGCCCTGGGCTACGAGCAGTACTTC

j_gene: TRBJ1-5
v_gene: TRBV2
abundance: many
len: 14
d_gene: TRBD1
CDR3aa: CATSQTGSNQPQHF
CDR3nt: TGTGCCACCTCTCAGACAGGGAGCAATCAGCCCCAGCATTTT